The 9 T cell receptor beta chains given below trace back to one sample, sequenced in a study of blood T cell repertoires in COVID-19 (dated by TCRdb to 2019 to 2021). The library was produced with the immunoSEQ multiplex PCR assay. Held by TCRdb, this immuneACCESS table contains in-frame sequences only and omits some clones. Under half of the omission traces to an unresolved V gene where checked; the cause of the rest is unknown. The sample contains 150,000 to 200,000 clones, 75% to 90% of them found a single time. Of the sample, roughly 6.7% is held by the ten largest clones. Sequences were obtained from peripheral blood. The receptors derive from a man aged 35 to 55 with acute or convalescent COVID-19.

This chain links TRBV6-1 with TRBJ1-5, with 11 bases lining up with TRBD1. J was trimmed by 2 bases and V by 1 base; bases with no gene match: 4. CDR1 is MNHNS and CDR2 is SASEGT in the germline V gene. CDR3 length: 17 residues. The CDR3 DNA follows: TGTGCCAGCAGTGAAGGGACAGGGGGCTGGGGCAATCAGCCCCAGCATTTT. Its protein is CASSEGTGGWGNQPQHF.

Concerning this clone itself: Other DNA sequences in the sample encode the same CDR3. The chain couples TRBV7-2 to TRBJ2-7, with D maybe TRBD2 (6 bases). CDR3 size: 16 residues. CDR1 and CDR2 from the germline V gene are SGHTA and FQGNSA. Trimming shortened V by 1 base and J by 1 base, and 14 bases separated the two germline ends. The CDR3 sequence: CASSLVGGAASYEQYF. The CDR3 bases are TGTGCCAGCAGCTTAGTTGGCGGGGCGGCTTCCTACGAGCAGTACTTC.

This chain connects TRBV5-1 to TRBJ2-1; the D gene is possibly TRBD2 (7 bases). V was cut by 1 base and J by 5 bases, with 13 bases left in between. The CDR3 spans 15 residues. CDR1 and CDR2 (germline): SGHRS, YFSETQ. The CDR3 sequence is CASSLNGGPNNEQFF. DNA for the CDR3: TGCGCCAGCAGCTTGAACGGGGGGCCAAACAATGAGCAGTTCTTC.

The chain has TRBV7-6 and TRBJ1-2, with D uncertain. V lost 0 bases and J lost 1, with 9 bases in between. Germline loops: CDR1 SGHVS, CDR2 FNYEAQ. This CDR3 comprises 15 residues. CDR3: CASSLAGGGNYGYTF. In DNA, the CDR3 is TGTGCCAGCAGCTTAGCCGGAGGCGGTAACTATGGCTACACCTTC.

The CDR3 region is CASSASGTAYGYTF. DNA of the CDR3: TGTGCCAGCAGTGCCTCCGGGACAGCCTATGGCTACACCTTC. The chain carries TRBV25-1 and TRBJ1-2, with 7 positions matching TRBD1. V was pared by 4 bases and J by 4 bases, with 6 bases of the junction left unmatched. In germline, CDR1 is MGHDK, CDR2 SYGVNS. The length of the CDR3 is 14 residues.

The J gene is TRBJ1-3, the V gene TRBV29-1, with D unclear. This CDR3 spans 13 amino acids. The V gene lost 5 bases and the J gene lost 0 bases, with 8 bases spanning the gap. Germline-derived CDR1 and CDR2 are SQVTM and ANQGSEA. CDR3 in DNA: TGCAGCGTTCGAGCCGACTCTGGAAACACCATATATTTT. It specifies CSVRADSGNTIYF.

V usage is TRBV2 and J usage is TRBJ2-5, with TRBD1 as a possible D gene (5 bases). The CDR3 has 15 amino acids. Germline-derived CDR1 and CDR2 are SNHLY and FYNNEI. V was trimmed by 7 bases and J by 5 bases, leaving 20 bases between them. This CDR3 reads CASTGQGTSAETQYF. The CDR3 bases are TGTGCCAGCACCGGGCAGGGCACCTCTGCGGAGACCCAGTACTTC.

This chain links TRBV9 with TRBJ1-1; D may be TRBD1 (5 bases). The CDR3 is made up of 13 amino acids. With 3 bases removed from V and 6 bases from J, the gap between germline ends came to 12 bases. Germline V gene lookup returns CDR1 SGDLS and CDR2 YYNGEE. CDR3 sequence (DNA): TGTGCCAGCAGCGCCAGGGTAAGCTCTGAAGCTTTCTTT. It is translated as CASSARVSSEAFF. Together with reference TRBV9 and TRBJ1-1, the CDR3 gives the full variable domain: DSGVTQTPKHLITATGQRVTLRCSPRSGDLSVYWYQQSLDQGLQFLIQYYNGEERAKGNILERFSAQQFPDLHSELNLSSLELGDSALYFCASSARVSSEAFFGQGTRLTVV.

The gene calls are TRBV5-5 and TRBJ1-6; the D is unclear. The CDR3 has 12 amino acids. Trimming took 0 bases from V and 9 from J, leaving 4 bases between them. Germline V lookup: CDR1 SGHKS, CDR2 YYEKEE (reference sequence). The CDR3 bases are TGTGCCAGCAGCTTGGGGAGTTCACCCCTCCACTTT. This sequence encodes CASSLGSSPLHF.